This TCR beta chain was recorded in a study of blood T cells in healthy people across ages. This clonotype was found a few times. Germline trimming cut 7 bases from V and 0 bases from J; bases unmatched to any gene: 6. Germline loops: CDR1 MDHEN, CDR2 SYDVKM. The CDR3 totals 15 residues. Through a sample-barcoded 5' primer and a J-beta primer mix, a second PCR was run for roughly 6 to 12 cycles. MiXCR, run by TCRdb on the 5' RACE reads, gives a single entry per CDR3 protein. The sample contains about 1,500,000 distinct CDR3 sequences, approximately 28% of which appear only once. The V call is TRBV28, the J call TRBJ2-3; 8 bases map to TRBD1. This receptor was obtained from a woman aged 25 to 39 in good health. The material sequenced was blood. Written as DNA, the CDR3 is TGTGCCAGCAACCCGAACAGGGGGAGCACAGATACGCAGTATTTT. Translated, it gives CASNPNRGSTDTQYF.